Each of the 20 T cell receptor beta chains below was sequenced from the same sample in a study of T-cell reconstitution after alpha-beta-depleted transplantation in children. This sample's TCRbeta library carried unique molecular identifier barcodes. TCRdb processed the PCR reads anew with MiXCR; each CDR3 protein has one entry. The data contain hundreds of thousands of distinct CDR3 sequences, roughly 14% of them singletons. This sample comprised PBMCs, obtained before TCRalphabeta/CD19-depleted stem cell transplant. These receptors all come from a girl aged 2 to 10 with congenital amegakaryocytic thrombocytopenia, due to receive a stem cell transplant.

This clonotype was observed a handful of times. V gene TRBV5-1 combines with J gene TRBJ2-3; TRBD1 might be the D (6 bases). The V end was cut by 1 base, the J end by 3 bases, with 12 bases between. From germline, CDR1 is SGHRS and CDR2 YFSETQ. The CDR3 runs to 15 residues. The CDR3 DNA is TGCGCCAGCAGCTTGAGCCAGGGGTGGACAGATACGCAGTATTTT. Translation: CASSLSQGWTDTQYF. Complete variable domain (other parts from reference TRBV5-1 and TRBJ2-3): KAGVTQTPRYLIKTRGQQVTLSCSPISGHRSVSWYQQTPGQGLQFLFEYFSETQRNKGNFPGRFSGRQFSNSRSEMNVSTLELGDSALYLCASSLSQGWTDTQYFGPGTRLTVL.

This clonotype was detected ten times or more. As DNA, the CDR3 is TGTGCCAGCAGTTTAAATCAGGAAGAGACCCAGTACTTC. This codes for CASSLNQEETQYF. The chain employs TRBV28 and TRBJ2-5; D is unclear. Trimming removed 2 bases from V and 3 bases from J, with 7 bases in between. From germline, CDR1 is MDHEN and CDR2 SYDVKM. The CDR3 covers 13 residues.

This sequence joins TRBV30 and TRBJ2-4, with 7 bases identical to TRBD1. CDR3 length: 15 residues. V lost 3 bases and J lost 0; bases outside the gene matches: 5. Germline CDR1 is GTSNPN and CDR2 is SVGIG (reference sequence). CDR3: CAWRRGQAAKNIQYF. CDR3 bases: TGTGCCTGGAGGCGAGGACAGGCAGCCAAAAACATTCAGTACTTC.

This clonotype occurred a few times. The J gene is TRBJ1-3, the V gene TRBV5-1; TRBD1 might be the D (5 bases). The length of the CDR3 is 10 residues. Germline assignment: CDR1 SGHRS and CDR2 YFSETQ. Trimming shortened V by 5 bases and J by 8 bases, and 5 bases separated the two germline ends. DNA for the CDR3: TGCGCCAGCAGGGGGGACACCATATATTTT. Translation gives CASRGDTIYF.

This clonotype occurred a few times. V and J are TRBV18 and TRBJ2-7, with a weak D call TRBD1 (5 bases). V was shortened by 0 bases and J by 1 base, with 16 bases between the two germline ends. The germline V gene encodes CDR1 KGHSH and CDR2 LQKENI. The CDR3 extends over 17 amino acids. CDR3 nucleotide sequence: TGTGCCAGCTCACCACCGCCCGGAACAGGTCGATCCTACGAGCAGTACTTC. Translating gives CASSPPPGTGRSYEQYF.

Comment on this clonotype: A much larger clone lies one base from this, so it may be a read error. This chain uses TRBV5-1 with TRBJ2-1, with 9 bases aligning to TRBD2. The CDR3 consists of 16 residues. Germline V gene sequence: CDR1 SGHRS, CDR2 YFSETQ. Trimming cost V 4 bases and J 5 bases; bases outside gene matches: 10. The CDR3 coding sequence is TGCGCCAGCAGCAAGACCGTGACTAGCGGAAACAATGAGCAGTTCTTC. It yields the protein CASSKTVTSGNNEQFF.

This clonotype was detected a few times. This chain links TRBV28 with TRBJ2-3; tentatively, D is TRBD2 (6 bases). CDR1 and CDR2 (germline): MDHEN, SYDVKM. V gave up 6 bases and J gave up 0 bases, with 16 bases separating them. There are 16 residues in the CDR3. The CDR3 sequence is CASSSVGGTSTDTQYF. The CDR3 DNA sequence: TGTGCCAGCAGCTCTGTGGGCGGGACTAGCACAGATACGCAGTATTTT.

The chain is built from TRBV7-9 and TRBJ2-1; no firm D call. The CDR3 covers 16 residues. Between the trimmed V and J ends, which lost 4 bases and 8 bases, there was a span of 21 bases. Germline V gives CDR1 SEHNR, CDR2 FQNEAQ (reference sequence). CDR3 amino acids: CASSSPYRVEGHEQFF. CDR3 DNA sequence: TGTGCCAGCAGCTCGCCTTATCGGGTGGAAGGGCATGAGCAGTTCTTC.

A few counts support this clonotype. The V call is TRBV7-9, the J call TRBJ2-7; no firm D call. Germline V gene data show CDR1 as SEHNR and CDR2 as FQNEAQ (reference sequence). Trimming shortened V by 0 bases and J by 4 bases, and 16 bases separated the two germline ends. CDR3 size: 16 residues. CDR3 residues: CASSLASGQVGYEQYF. CDR3 bases: TGTGCCAGCAGCTTAGCCTCCGGGCAGGTCGGGTACGAGCAGTACTTC.

The chain has TRBV27 and TRBJ1-6; the match to TRBD1 covers 9 bases. CDR1 and CDR2 (germline): MNHEY, SMNVEV (reference sequence). V lost 7 bases, J lost 7 bases, and 11 bases stayed unmatched. There are 16 residues in the CDR3. The CDR3 spells CASTTGGGRGNSPLHF. The CDR3 nucleotides are TGTGCCAGCACAACAGGGGGCGGGAGAGGAAATTCACCCCTCCACTTT.

In this sample, this clonotype turned up a few times. The rearrangement uses TRBV3-1 and TRBJ2-1; 8 positions match TRBD2. V dropped 5 bases and J dropped 1; count of bases not matched to a gene: 16. CDR1 is LGHDT, CDR2 YNNKEL, per germline (reference sequence). The CDR3 is made up of 19 amino acids. The CDR3 reads CASSSYTSGGWISYNEQFF. DNA for the CDR3: TGTGCCAGCAGCTCCTACACTAGCGGAGGATGGATTTCCTACAATGAGCAGTTCTTC.

The gene calls are TRBV24-1 and TRBJ2-1, with unresolved D. Germline CDR1 KGHDR, CDR2 SFDVKD. This CDR3 has 13 residues. The V end lost 9 bases, the J end lost 8 bases, and 16 bases lay between the germline ends. CDR3 nucleotides: TGTGCCACCTCCCCGCGGAATCAAGATGAGCAGTTCTTC. Protein sequence: CATSPRNQDEQFF.

This clonotype was picked up many times. The chain couples TRBV12-3 or TRBV12-4 to TRBJ2-1; TRBD2 matches 7 bases. The CDR3 length is 15 residues. J was trimmed by 6 bases and V by 5 bases; bases with no gene match: 10. The CDR3 loop reads CASSPQGLVGNEQFF. CDR3 in DNA: TGTGCCAGCAGTCCCCAAGGACTAGTGGGCAATGAGCAGTTCTTC.

This chain connects TRBV6-1 to TRBJ2-7, with D uncertain. Germline CDR1 is MNHNS and CDR2 is SASEGT. CDR3 length equals 15 residues. Trimming stripped 2 bases from V and 1 base from J, with 12 bases between. CDR3 in DNA: TGTGCCAGCAGTGAATTTCCCCCTTCATCCTACGAGCAGTACTTC. Its translation: CASSEFPPSSYEQYF.

This rearrangement joins TRBV6-5 to TRBJ2-3, with 13 positions matching TRBD2. V was clipped by 6 bases and J by 0 bases; unmatched bases: 9. Germline V lookup: CDR1 MNHEY, CDR2 SVGAGI. CDR3 size: 18 residues. The CDR3: CASRRTSGSETSTDTQYF. The CDR3 nucleotides are TGTGCCAGCAGAAGGACTAGCGGGAGCGAAACTAGCACAGATACGCAGTATTTT.

This clonotype was picked up a small number of times. V gene TRBV5-1 combines with J gene TRBJ2-7, with TRBD2 matching over 8 bases. Per the germline V gene, CDR1 is SGHRS and CDR2 is YFSETQ. The CDR3 spans 15 residues. Trimming took 1 base from V and 6 from J; bases not matched to a gene: 9. CDR3 sequence (DNA): TGCGCCAGCAGCTTGTTAGGCCGGGAGGGTTCCGAGCAGTACTTC. It encodes CASSLLGREGSEQYF.

This clonotype has at least ten counts. V is TRBV12-3 or TRBV12-4 and J is TRBJ2-1; D tentatively fits TRBD1 or TRBD2 (5 bases each). Trimming shortened V by 7 bases and J by 3 bases, and 13 bases separated the two germline ends. The CDR3 covers 14 residues. The CDR3 here is CASNLAGSYNEQFF. The DNA for the CDR3 is TGTGCCAGCAACTTGGCAGGGAGCTACAATGAGCAGTTCTTC.

This clonotype was detected many times. V usage is TRBV29-1 and J usage is TRBJ1-5; D is undetermined. CDR1 SQVTM and CDR2 ANQGSEA come from the germline V gene. CDR3 length equals 12 residues. Trimming stripped 6 bases from V and 0 bases from J, with 6 bases between. The CDR3 DNA reads TGCAGCGTCCAACATAGCAATCAGCCCCAGCATTTT. Translating gives CSVQHSNQPQHF.

This clonotype has ten or more counts. The genes are TRBV29-1 and TRBJ1-4; D gene unclear. The CDR3 runs to 13 residues. Germline CDR1 reads SQVTM; CDR2 reads ANQGSEA. The V end lost 3 bases, the J end lost 7 bases, and 12 bases lay between the germline ends. The CDR3 region is CSVDWPGGEKLFF. As DNA, the CDR3 is TGCAGCGTTGATTGGCCAGGCGGTGAAAAACTGTTTTTT.

The genes are TRBV7-9 and TRBJ2-2, with TRBD1 identical over 8 bases. Germline V gene data show CDR1 as SEHNR and CDR2 as FQNEAQ (reference sequence). This CDR3 contains 13 residues. Trimming cost V 10 bases and J 5 bases; bases outside gene matches: 6. The CDR3 DNA follows: TGTGCCAACCCGACAGGGGATACCGGGGAGCTGTTTTTT. Amino acids: CANPTGDTGELFF. The whole variable domain, filled in from reference TRBV7-9 and TRBJ2-2, reads DTGVSQNPRHKITKRGQNVTFRCDPISEHNRLYWYRQTLGQGPEFLTYFQNEAQLEKSRLLSDRFSAERPKGSFSTLEIQRTEQGDSAMYLCANPTGDTGELFFGEGSRLTVL.